Listed here is a single T cell receptor (beta chain). As yet, its antigen is unknown. This record comes from a study of CD4 T cells in relation to SARS-CoV-2 and coronaviruses. This CDR3 is built from 12 residues. Trimming took off 4 bases at V and 7 bases at J, with 10 bases between the two ends. Germline CDR1 is LGHDT and CDR2 is YNNKEL (reference sequence). The unexposed donors gave CD4+ T cells in about 2010-2019, prior to COVID-19. General study results and limits: Pre-pandemic and post-infection samples never came from the same donor.

Uncultured naive and memory CD4+ T cells supplied DNA for deep TCR-beta sequencing. Profiling relied on immunoSEQ multiplex PCR, and the TCRdb table lists in-frame clones only, not all of them. This table has roughly 57,000 clones, roughly 88% appearing once. The sequenced sample was memory CD4+ T cells from PBMCs. The chain employs TRBV3-1 (or the pseudogene TRBV3-2) and TRBJ1-1, with D unclear. The origin of this receptor is a human donor in good health. This CDR3 reads CASSPENREAFF. CDR3 bases: TGTGCCAGCAGCCCAGAGAACCGTGAAGCTTTCTTT.